Only one count was recorded for the clone carrying this T cell receptor (beta chain). Clones were read by immunoSEQ multiplex PCR, and TCRdb kept only the in-frame ones, dropping some. The table shows some 150,000 clones, with approximately 85% occurring only once. The CDR3 totals 13 residues. With 4 bases removed from V and 4 bases from J, the gap between germline ends came to 10 bases. Germline loops: CDR1 SGHNT, CDR2 YYREEE (reference sequence). The data belong to a study of blood T cell repertoires in COVID-19. Study as a whole: PBMCs, B-cell-depleted T cells, or T cells provided the cDNA or gDNA that made up the material.

The sequenced sample was peripheral blood. The receptor was derived from a man in his forties who had recovered from COVID-19. This chain uses TRBV5-4 with TRBJ2-3, with D maybe TRBD1 (5 bases). For the CDR3, the DNA is TGTGCCAGCAGCCCAAGACAGCCAGATACGCAGTATTTT. This sequence encodes CASSPRQPDTQYF. The full variable domain, its missing parts supplied by reference TRBV5-4 and TRBJ2-3, is ETGVTQSPTHLIKTRGQQVTLRCSSQSGHNTVSWYQQALGQGPQFIFQYYREEENGRGNFPPRFSGLQFPNYSSELNVNALELDDSALYLCASSPRQPDTQYFGPGTRLTVL.